This T cell receptor beta chain was identified in a study of T cell clonality in common variable immunodeficiency. Study-wide results and limits: Patient heterogeneity in the CVID cohort limited correlations between repertoire features and clinical complications. Common variable immunodeficiency TCR beta sequences reportedly had fewer deletions and N-nucleotide insertions. Compared with controls, CVID subjects had fewer shared TCRbeta clones.

Sequencing input was equivalent genomic DNA from CVID and controls. Assay used: immunoSEQ multiplex PCR; TCRdb lists only in-frame clones, some missing. This sample includes 50,000 to 60,000 clones with no singletons; its ten biggest clones take up 2% to 2.5%. This clone has at least ten counts. The antigen is undetermined. The missing CDR3 end, 3 residues past where the read stops, is filled in from the germline J gene. The V end lost 5 bases, the J end lost 2 bases, and 6 bases lay between the germline ends. Germline V gives CDR1 KGHSH, CDR2 LQKENI. The CDR3 contains 12 residues. Material: peripheral blood mononuclear cells. This chain joins TRBV18 and TRBJ1-2; D is uncertain. This clonotype originated in a person aged 18 to 75 in good health. The CDR3 loop is CASSWRNYGYTF. CDR3 DNA, as far as it was read: TGTGCCAGCTCATGGCGGAACTATGGC.